This T cell receptor (beta chain) was profiled in a study of T-cell memory formation after mild COVID-19. The germline V gene has CDR1 SGHTA and CDR2 FQGTGA. The CDR3 consists of 16 residues. The V gene end was trimmed by 5 bases and the J gene end by 3 bases; junction bases not matched to a gene: 12. TCRdb reprocessed the 5' RACE reads with MiXCR, giving one entry per CDR3 protein. The table lists a few hundred thousand distinct CDR3 sequences, about 17% of them singletons, with 20% to 25% in the top ten. This clonotype was observed a handful of times. The sequencing input was PBMCs or a T cell subset sorted from them (not recorded which). The TCR comes from a man between 18 and 29 years old who had mild COVID-19 (a few samples of this study predate the infection). Cell type and time point are not known. The chain recombines TRBV7-3 with TRBJ1-2; 7 bases fit TRBD1. The CDR3 loop is CASSPRDREEYYGYTF. The CDR3 DNA is TGTGCCAGCAGCCCCCGCGACAGGGAAGAGTACTATGGCTACACCTTC.